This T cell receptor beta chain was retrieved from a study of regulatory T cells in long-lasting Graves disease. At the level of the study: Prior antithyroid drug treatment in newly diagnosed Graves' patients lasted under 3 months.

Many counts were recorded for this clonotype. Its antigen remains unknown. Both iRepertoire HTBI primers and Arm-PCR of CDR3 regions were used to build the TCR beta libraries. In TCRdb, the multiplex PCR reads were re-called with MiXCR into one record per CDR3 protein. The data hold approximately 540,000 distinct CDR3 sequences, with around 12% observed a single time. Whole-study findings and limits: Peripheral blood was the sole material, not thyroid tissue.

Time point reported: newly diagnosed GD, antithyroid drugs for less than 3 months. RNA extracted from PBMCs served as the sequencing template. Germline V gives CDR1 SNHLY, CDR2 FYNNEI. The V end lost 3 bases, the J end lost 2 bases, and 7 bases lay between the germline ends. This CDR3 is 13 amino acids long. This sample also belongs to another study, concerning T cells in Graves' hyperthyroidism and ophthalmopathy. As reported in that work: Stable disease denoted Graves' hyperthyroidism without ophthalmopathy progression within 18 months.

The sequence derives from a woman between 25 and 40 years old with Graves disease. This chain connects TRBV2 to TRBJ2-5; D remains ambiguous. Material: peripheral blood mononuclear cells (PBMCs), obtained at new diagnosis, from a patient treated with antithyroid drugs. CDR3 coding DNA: TGTGCCAGCAGTGACAGATCTCAAGAGACCCAGTACTTC. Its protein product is CASSDRSQETQYF. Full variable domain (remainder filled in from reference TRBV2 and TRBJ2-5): EPEVTQTPSHQVTQMGQEVILRCVPISNHLYFYWYRQILGQKVEFLVSFYNNEISEKSEIFDDQFSVERPDGSNFTLKIRSTKLEDSAMYFCASSDRSQETQYFGPGTRLLVL.